Listed here are 28 T cell receptor beta chains from one sample, sequenced in a study of blood T cell repertoires in COVID-19. Method: immunoSEQ multiplex PCR; TCRdb's copy keeps in-frame clones and lacks some. The profile shows 120,000 to 150,000 clones, about 88% of them singletons. The sample consisted of peripheral blood. The receptors here all came from a human donor in a cohort sampled during active COVID-19.

The rearrangement uses TRBV25-1 and TRBJ1-2; 8 bases align to TRBD1. The CDR3 is 18 amino acids. Germline V CDR1 and CDR2: MGHDK, SYGVNS. The ends lost 0 bases at V and 5 bases at J; junction bases unmatched: 14. CDR3 amino acids: CASSEYSPYTGGHYGYTF. DNA of the CDR3: TGTGCCAGCAGTGAATATTCACCTTATACAGGGGGGCATTATGGCTACACCTTC.

The genes are TRBV28 and TRBJ2-1; D perhaps matches TRBD2 (6 bases). The CDR3 is 11 amino acids. In germline, CDR1 is MDHEN, CDR2 SYDVKM. The V gene lost 6 bases and the J gene lost 10 bases, with 10 bases spanning the gap. CDR3: CASRGGGEQFF. Written as DNA, the CDR3 is TGTGCCAGCAGGGGTGGAGGGGAGCAGTTCTTC.

The chain has TRBV4-1 and TRBJ2-1; D not certain. The CDR3 contains 17 residues. The V gene's germline CDR1 is MGHRA and CDR2 YSYEKL. V was shortened by 0 bases and J by 6 bases, with 18 bases between the two germline ends. The CDR3 nucleotides are TGCGCCAGCAGCCAAGATTTTAGACTTCAATTTGGCAATGAGCAGTTCTTC. Amino acid sequence: CASSQDFRLQFGNEQFF.

The chain combines TRBV6-6 with TRBJ2-3; 14 bases are a match to TRBD2. Trimming removed 5 bases from V and 4 bases from J; junction bases left unmatched: 5. CDR1 is MNHNY and CDR2 is SVGAGI in the germline V gene (reference sequence). The CDR3 covers 16 residues. CDR3: CASSQGLAGASDTQYF. The DNA of the CDR3 is TGTGCCAGCAGTCAGGGACTAGCGGGGGCCTCAGATACGCAGTATTTT.

The V gene is TRBV11-2, the J gene TRBJ2-7; D may be TRBD1 (5 bases). V lost 5 bases, J lost 2 bases, and 13 bases lay in between. CDR1 SGHAT and CDR2 FQNNGV come from the germline V gene. This CDR3 comprises 14 residues. CDR3 nucleotide sequence: TGTGCCAGCAGCGCCCACATGGGGCCCTACGAGCAGTACTTC. As protein: CASSAHMGPYEQYF.

The CDR3: CASSGQGQGEELFF. DNA for the CDR3: TGTGCCAGCAGTGGGCAGGGACAAGGAGAGGAGCTGTTTTTT. The chain carries TRBV2 and TRBJ2-2; TRBD1 might be the D (6 bases). The CDR3 is 14 residues long. The V end lost 4 bases, the J end lost 10 bases, and 16 bases lay between the germline ends. Per germline, CDR1 SNHLY and CDR2 FYNNEI. The complete variable domain, with remaining parts taken from reference TRBV2 and TRBJ2-2, reads EPEVTQTPSHQVTQMGQEVILRCVPISNHLYFYWYRQILGQKVEFLVSFYNNEISEKSEIFDDQFSVERPDGSNFTLKIRSTKLEDSAMYFCASSGQGQGEELFFGEGSRLTVL.

This chain connects TRBV18 to TRBJ1-6, with 9 bases fitting TRBD1. The V segment lost 3 bases and the J segment 7 bases; nucleotides outside the gene matches: 7. The germline CDR1 and CDR2 sequences are KGHSH and LQKENI. This CDR3 is 16 amino acids long. The CDR3 loop reads CASSPDRGSSNSPLHF. CDR3 nucleotides: TGTGCCAGCTCACCGGACAGGGGTTCATCGAATTCACCCCTCCACTTT.

J is TRBJ1-4 and V is TRBV19, with D hard to call. V was pared by 10 bases and J by 8 bases, with 17 bases between. Germline V CDR1 and CDR2: LNHDA, SQIVND (reference sequence). The length of the CDR3 is 13 residues. CDR3 DNA: TGTGCCACCCGGAACAGCCGGAACGAAAAACTGTTTTTT. This gives the protein CATRNSRNEKLFF.

The chain joins TRBV30 to TRBJ1-2, with a tentative D call TRBD1 (6 bases). This CDR3 spans 12 amino acids. V was clipped by 2 bases and J by 5 bases, with 9 bases between them. Germline assignment: CDR1 GTSNPN and CDR2 SVGIG (reference sequence). Here the CDR3 DNA reads TGTGCCTGGAGTTCCGGACAGTATGGCTACACCTTC. This sequence encodes CAWSSGQYGYTF.

The V and J genes are TRBV18 and TRBJ2-5, with 10 bases lining up with TRBD2. Trimming cost V 4 bases and J 5 bases; bases outside gene matches: 7. This CDR3 has 15 amino acids. CDR1 and CDR2 (germline): KGHSH, LQKENI. CDR3 protein: CASSQREGHGETQYF. Here the CDR3 DNA reads TGTGCCAGCTCACAGCGGGAGGGCCACGGGGAGACCCAGTACTTC. Supplemented by reference TRBV18 and TRBJ2-5, the full variable domain reads NAGVMQNPRHLVRRRGQEARLRCSPMKGHSHVYWYRQLPEEGLKFMVYLQKENIIDESGMPKERFSAEFPKEGPSILRIQQVVRGDSAAYFCASSQREGHGETQYFGPGTRLLVL.

The rearrangement joins TRBV7-9 to TRBJ2-7, with TRBD1 matching over 7 bases. The V gene's germline CDR1 is SEHNR and CDR2 FQNEAQ (reference sequence). After removal of 4 bases from V and 5 bases from J, the junction contained 5 bases not matched to a gene. The CDR3 is made up of 13 amino acids. The CDR3 bases are TGTGCCAGCAGCTGGGACAGTGCGCACGAGCAGTACTTC. Translation gives CASSWDSAHEQYF.

The chain couples TRBV28 to TRBJ1-5; 9 bases fit TRBD1. The CDR3 contains 15 residues. The germline CDR1 and CDR2 sequences are MDHEN and SYDVKM. J lost 4 bases, V lost 6 bases, and 7 bases had no gene match. CDR3 amino acids: CASRSPGTGNQPQHF. In nucleotides, the CDR3 is TGTGCCAGCAGAAGTCCCGGGACAGGGAATCAGCCCCAGCATTTT.

About this clone itself: Within the sample, other DNA sequences also encode this same CDR3. The chain carries TRBV19 and TRBJ2-5, with a possible D match to TRBD1 (5 bases). The length of the CDR3 is 13 residues. V was trimmed by 9 bases and J by 4 bases, leaving 15 bases between them. Per germline, CDR1 LNHDA and CDR2 SQIVND (reference sequence). Here the CDR3 reads CASRAGLGETQYF. CDR3 sequence (DNA): TGTGCCAGCCGAGCAGGGTTAGGAGAGACCCAGTACTTC. The variable domain in full, completed from reference TRBV19 and TRBJ2-5, reads DGGITQSPKYLFRKEGQNVTLSCEQNLNHDAMYWYRQDPGQGLRLIYYSQIVNDFQKGDIAEGYSVSREKKESFPLTVTSAQKNPTAFYLCASRAGLGETQYFGPGTRLLVL.

The J gene is TRBJ2-2, the V gene TRBV9; TRBD2 matches 11 bases. Germline CDR1 is SGDLS and CDR2 is YYNGEE. The CDR3 length is 19 residues. V trimming: 4 bases; J trimming: 6 bases; junction bases outside the gene matches: 17. DNA of the CDR3: TGTGCCAGCAGCTCCGACCTGGGACTAGCGGAGAAGGGGGCCGGGGAGCTGTTTTTT. Residues: CASSSDLGLAEKGAGELFF.

The chain links TRBV7-9 to TRBJ2-1; TRBD1 might be the D (6 bases). The CDR3 is made up of 12 amino acids. V was trimmed by 1 base and J by 10 bases, leaving 8 bases between them. Germline values: CDR1 SEHNR, CDR2 FQNEAQ (reference sequence). In DNA, the CDR3 is TGTGCCAGCAGCTTAGGGGGGCAGGAGCAGTTCTTC. Translation: CASSLGGQEQFF.

The gene calls are TRBV7-9 and TRBJ2-6; D call uncertain. The CDR3 runs to 18 residues. Trimming stripped 6 bases from V and 0 bases from J, with 18 bases between. From germline, CDR1 is SEHNR and CDR2 FQNEAQ (reference sequence). CDR3 amino acids: CASSPPPRFSSGANVLTF. CDR3 sequence (DNA): TGTGCCAGCAGTCCCCCCCCGCGGTTTAGCTCTGGGGCCAACGTCCTGACTTTC.

The chain recombines TRBV27 with TRBJ2-2, with 9 positions matching TRBD1. V was clipped by 5 bases and J by 5 bases; unmatched bases: 6. The CDR3 sequence is 15 residues long. CDR1 and CDR2 (germline): MNHEY, SMNVEV (reference sequence). Here the CDR3 reads CASSLGQGTTGELFF. The CDR3 DNA follows: TGTGCCAGCAGTCTGGGACAGGGTACTACCGGGGAGCTGTTTTTT.

The chain links TRBV10-3 to TRBJ2-7; 9 nucleotides agree with TRBD2. Trimming removed 6 bases from V and 2 bases from J; junction bases left unmatched: 8. This CDR3 is 15 amino acids long. CDR1 and CDR2 (germline): ENHRY, SYGVKD. The chain's CDR3 is CAIRPTSGHTYEQYF. CDR3 bases: TGTGCCATCAGGCCGACTAGCGGTCATACCTACGAGCAGTACTTC.

This clone was found a few times. This sequence joins TRBV6-1 and TRBJ2-3; perhaps TRBD1 as D (5 bases). The V end was cut by 2 bases, the J end by 6 bases, with 12 bases between. CDR1 and CDR2 from the germline V gene are MNHNS and SASEGT. The CDR3 has 14 amino acids. The CDR3 sequence: CASSERGIRDTQYF. In DNA form, the CDR3 reads TGTGCCAGCAGTGAAAGGGGCATTCGGGATACGCAGTATTTT.

The J gene is TRBJ2-7, the V gene TRBV2; 7 positions agree with TRBD1. Germline V gene data show CDR1 as SNHLY and CDR2 as FYNNEI. V shed 7 bases, J shed 3 bases, and the junction held 6 bases outside the gene matches. The CDR3 has 13 residues. CDR3 amino acids: CASTQGRNYEQYF. The CDR3 DNA reads as TGTGCCAGCACACAGGGGCGAAACTACGAGCAGTACTTC.

This rearrangement joins TRBV18 to TRBJ2-7, with 10 bases matching TRBD1. The CDR3 contains 14 residues. CDR1 KGHSH and CDR2 LQKENI come from the germline V gene. Germline trimming cut 1 base from V and 5 bases from J; bases unmatched to any gene: 2. The CDR3 sequence is CASSPRDRGHEQYF. The CDR3 coding sequence is TGTGCCAGCTCACCACGGGACAGGGGACACGAGCAGTACTTC.

This chain links TRBV7-9 with TRBJ1-2, with D possibly TRBD1 on 6 matching bases. Trimming removed 5 bases at V and 4 bases at J, with 14 bases between. CDR1 and CDR2 from the germline V gene are SEHNR and FQNEAQ (reference sequence). The CDR3 has 14 amino acids. The DNA for the CDR3 is TGTGCCAGCAGCCCCGGACAGAGTCTCTATGGCTACACCTTC. Its translation: CASSPGQSLYGYTF.

This chain uses TRBV5-6 with TRBJ2-7; D may be TRBD1 (5 bases). Germline values: CDR1 SGHDT, CDR2 YYEEEE. The V end was cut by 5 bases, the J end by 5 bases, with 17 bases between. The CDR3 is 14 residues long. This CDR3 is CASSSIRVVDEQYF. The CDR3 coding sequence is TGTGCCAGCAGTTCCATCAGGGTTGTCGACGAGCAGTACTTC.

This chain uses TRBV11-3 with TRBJ1-5, with TRBD1 matching over 8 bases. This CDR3 comprises 17 residues. The germline gives CDR1 SGHNT, CDR2 YENEEA. Trimming at V came to 5 bases and at J to 0 bases, leaving 9 bases not matched to a gene. The CDR3 DNA reads TGTGCCAGCAGCCCTCGGACAGGGAATTATAGCAATCAGCCCCAGCATTTT. Translation: CASSPRTGNYSNQPQHF.

The chain links TRBV30 to TRBJ1-4; the D gene is possibly TRBD1 (6 bases). CDR1 is GTSNPN and CDR2 is SVGIG in the germline V gene (reference sequence). V lost 8 bases, J lost 0 bases, and 19 bases lay in between. This CDR3 comprises 16 residues. CDR3 nucleotides: TGTGCCGGGCGCCCGGGACACCAAGCAACTAATGAAAAACTGTTTTTT. Translating gives CAGRPGHQATNEKLFF.

The chain is built from TRBV7-3 and TRBJ1-1; maybe TRBD1 (5 bases). The CDR3 consists of 13 residues. Trimming cost V 3 bases and J 11 bases, with 16 bases left between them. CDR1 and CDR2 (germline): SGHTA, FQGTGA. CDR3 loop: CASSFTREGKAFF. The CDR3 region has the DNA TGTGCCAGCAGCTTCACCCGGGAGGGGAAGGCTTTCTTT.

The gene calls are TRBV4-1 and TRBJ1-1; D gene unclear. Trimming pared 8 bases from V and 0 bases from J, leaving 10 bases between. Germline V gene lookup returns CDR1 MGHRA and CDR2 YSYEKL. This CDR3 region has 13 residues. The CDR3 is CASARLLNTEAFF. DNA for the CDR3: TGCGCCAGCGCGCGACTCTTGAACACTGAAGCTTTCTTT.

V is TRBV3-1 (or the pseudogene TRBV3-2) and J is TRBJ1-1; D possibly corresponds to TRBD1 (6 bases). Germline assignment: CDR1 LGHDT and CDR2 YNNKEL (reference sequence). The CDR3 is made up of 16 amino acids. V was pared by 0 bases and J by 1 base, with 12 bases between. CDR3 DNA: TGTGCCAGCAGCCAAGAGGGCAGGGGTCCGAACACTGAAGCTTTCTTT. Residues: CASSQEGRGPNTEAFF.